What follows describes a single T cell receptor (beta chain). Its specificity is not known. Time point described: cycle 4 day 1 (C4D1), after more than 5 weeks of nivolumab. All patients experienced relapse after autologous stem cell transplantation, and brentuximab vedotin exposure was variable. These data are taken from a study of PD-1 blockade in classical Hodgkin lymphoma. On the study more broadly: Every 2 weeks, patients got 3 mg/kg intravenous nivolumab.

Study observations and caveats: Prior therapy or disease activity may underlie the repertoire differences, whose causes remain undefined.

The protocol was immunoSEQ multiplex PCR, while the TCRdb copy is restricted to in-frame clones and leaves out a portion. The sample consists of more than 85,000 clones, more than 70% of them appearing once. This CDR3 has 14 amino acids. Trimming took 3 bases from V and 2 from J, leaving 10 bases between them. CDR1 is SEHNR, CDR2 FQNEAQ, per germline (reference sequence). The sequence was obtained from a human donor with classical Hodgkin lymphoma. The input for sequencing was peripheral blood mononuclear cells (PBMCs), taken before the fourth cycle of nivolumab. The V call is TRBV7-9, the J call TRBJ2-5; tentatively, D is TRBD1 (5 bases). Written as DNA, the CDR3 is TGTGCCAGCAGCTTTCCTCAGGGTCAAGAGACCCAGTACTTC. Protein sequence: CASSFPQGQETQYF.